Listed here is a single TCR beta chain. Newly diagnosed hyperthyroidism, duration under 2 months, in patients aged 18 to 65. Any patient presenting with uncontrolled infection, other autoimmune disease, pregnancy or lactation was left out. 10 ml fresh peripheral blood yielded the PBMCs. These data belong to a study of T cells in Graves' hyperthyroidism and ophthalmopathy. RNA transcripts were the template for amplifying TCR beta CDR3 regions. RT-PCR in the first round (using the HTBI primer set) targeted the TCR CDR3. TCRdb re-analysed the multiplex PCR reads in MiXCR, keeping a single row per CDR3 protein. The sample gives 600,000 to 850,000 distinct CDR3 sequences, around a sixth of which show up once; approximately 15% is in the top ten. The receptor comes from a woman in her forties or fifties with Graves' hyperthyroidism that later progressed to Graves' ophthalmopathy. Sequenced input: blood.

The CDR3 protein is CATSDRSADSNQPQHF. CDR3 in DNA: TGTGCCACCAGTGATCGTAGTGCAGATAGCAATCAGCCCCAGCATTTT. This chain links TRBV24-1 with TRBJ1-5; D remains unclear. In germline, CDR1 is KGHDR, CDR2 SFDVKD. The CDR3 sequence is 16 residues long. The germline V and J ends were trimmed by 3 bases and 0 bases, with 11 bases remaining between them.